Sequencing of this T cell receptor (beta chain) was carried out in a study of cytomegalovirus exposure and HLA in healthy donors. The V end lost 3 bases, the J end lost 5 bases, and 13 bases lay between the germline ends. Germline-derived CDR1 and CDR2 are SGHTA and FQGNSA. This CDR3 comprises 14 residues. There are a few counts of this clone. With 60 Vbeta and 13 Jbeta primers, the PCR was carried out. Sequencing was performed with immunoSEQ multiplex PCR; in TCRdb, only in-frame clones are kept and a portion is missing. The table lists 100,000 to 150,000 clones, roughly 74% of them singletons. The rearrangement uses TRBV7-2 and TRBJ1-1, with D tentatively TRBD1 (5 bases). The source material was PBMCs. The sequence was collected from a woman aged 45-59 years in good health and CMV-seropositive. CDR3 region: CASSFTTVGTEAFF. The CDR3 DNA sequence: TGTGCCAGCAGCTTTACGACAGTAGGGACTGAAGCTTTCTTT.